The 26 T cell receptor beta chains listed next were all sequenced from one sample in a study of blood T cell repertoires in COVID-19. Repertoires were generated with immunoSEQ multiplex PCR, while TCRdb's copy carries only in-frame clones and drops some. The table records roughly 200,000 clones, 88% of them present only once. Sequences were obtained from PBMCs or T cells enriched from blood (not recorded which). These receptors were collected from a woman in her thirties who had recovered from COVID-19.

V gene TRBV5-1 combines with J gene TRBJ2-5; weak D call: TRBD2 (6 bases). CDR3 length: 14 amino acids. The ends were cut back, 4 bases at V and 5 bases at J, with 15 bases in the middle. Germline assignment: CDR1 SGHRS and CDR2 YFSETQ. The CDR3 reads CASSPPGGMETQYF. CDR3 in DNA: TGCGCCAGCAGCCCCCCTGGAGGGATGGAGACCCAGTACTTC.

V and J are TRBV5-5 and TRBJ2-1; TRBD2 might be the D (6 bases). Per the germline V gene, CDR1 is SGHKS and CDR2 is YYEKEE (reference sequence). Trimming took off 0 bases at V and 6 bases at J, with 10 bases between the two ends. The CDR3 has 14 residues. The CDR3 coding sequence is TGTGCCAGCAGCTTGGCGGGGGATTTCAATGAGCAGTTCTTC. As protein: CASSLAGDFNEQFF.

The chain employs TRBV3-1 (or the pseudogene TRBV3-2) and TRBJ1-1; TRBD1 matches 8 bases. V dropped 2 bases and J dropped 3; count of bases not matched to a gene: 2. Per the germline V gene, CDR1 is LGHDT and CDR2 is YNNKEL (reference sequence). This CDR3 has 14 residues. The CDR3 region has the DNA TGTGCCAGCAGCCAACCGGACAGGGACACTGAAGCTTTCTTT. It is translated as CASSQPDRDTEAFF.

The V gene is TRBV15, the J gene TRBJ2-5; TRBD2 might be the D (6 bases). This CDR3 comprises 14 residues. Trimming pared 1 base from V and 2 bases from J, leaving 8 bases between. The V gene's germline CDR1 is LNHNV and CDR2 YYDKDF (reference sequence). CDR3 in amino acids: CATSRGAGQETQYF. CDR3 sequence (DNA): TGTGCCACCAGCAGAGGAGCGGGTCAAGAGACCCAGTACTTC.

V usage is TRBV7-9 and J usage is TRBJ1-1; tentatively, D is TRBD1 (5 bases). The CDR3 runs 11 residues. The germline V gene encodes CDR1 SEHNR and CDR2 FQNEAQ (reference sequence). Between the trimmed V and J ends, which lost 11 bases and 1 base, there was a span of 8 bases. The CDR3 protein is CAVQENTEAFF. CDR3 DNA: TGTGCCGTACAGGAGAACACTGAAGCTTTCTTT.

The rearrangement uses TRBV4-1 and TRBJ1-1; 8 nucleotides align to TRBD1. The CDR3 consists of 14 residues. V lost 3 bases to trimming and J lost 5 bases; unmatched junction nucleotides: 5. Germline V CDR1 and CDR2: MGHRA, YSYEKL. The CDR3 sequence: CASSHGQGRTEAFF. The CDR3 DNA follows: TGCGCCAGCAGCCACGGACAGGGAAGGACTGAAGCTTTCTTT.

This clone is a singleton in its sample. As DNA, the CDR3 is TGTGCCAGCAGTTTTCACCGGGGGGAAGCTTTCTTT. Translating gives CASSFHRGEAFF. The gene calls are TRBV6-5 and TRBJ1-1; possibly TRBD1 for D (5 bases). Germline V gene data show CDR1 as MNHEY and CDR2 as SVGAGI. Trimming pared 4 bases from V and 8 bases from J, leaving 11 bases between. The CDR3 covers 12 residues.

This clone has just one count. The genes are TRBV18 and TRBJ1-1; D possibly corresponds to TRBD1 (6 bases). The CDR3 runs to 15 residues. Germline V gives CDR1 KGHSH, CDR2 LQKENI. V shed 3 bases and J shed 1 base, with 12 bases lying between them. CDR3 amino acids: CASSPSQGSNTEAFF. The CDR3 bases are TGTGCCAGCTCACCCTCACAGGGTTCGAACACTGAAGCTTTCTTT.

This chain uses TRBV7-3 with TRBJ2-3; TRBD2 agrees at 8 bases. The CDR3 has 18 residues. J lost 9 bases, V lost 1 base, and 18 bases had no gene match. Germline V gives CDR1 SGHTA, CDR2 FQGTGA. The DNA for the CDR3 is TGTGCCAGCAGCTTAAGCCCGGGGTTAGCGGGGCCCCCGCCGACGCAGTATTTT. Its translation is CASSLSPGLAGPPPTQYF.

The genes are TRBV4-2 and TRBJ1-2, with D perhaps matching TRBD1 (6 bases). V lost 4 bases and J 4 bases, leaving 13 bases between the germline ends. This CDR3 has 14 amino acids. Germline lookup yields CDR1 LGHNA and CDR2 YNFKEQ. CDR3 loop: CASSPRGSSYGYTF. The CDR3 DNA follows: TGTGCCAGCAGCCCCAGGGGCAGTAGCTATGGCTACACCTTC.

The chain has TRBV6-5 and TRBJ2-7; D is possibly TRBD1 (5 bases). CDR1 MNHEY and CDR2 SVGAGI come from the germline V gene. V was cut by 8 bases and J by 0 bases, with 14 bases left in between. The CDR3 contains 14 residues. CDR3 region: CASYERGSSYEQYF. CDR3 DNA: TGTGCCAGCTACGAAAGGGGAAGCTCCTACGAGCAGTACTTC.

The CDR3 sequence is CASSQDQFGPGVGGYTF. The CDR3 coding sequence is TGCGCCAGCAGCCAAGATCAGTTTGGGCCGGGGGTAGGGGGCTACACCTTC. This chain connects TRBV4-3 to TRBJ1-2; D perhaps matches TRBD1 (5 bases). CDR3 size: 17 residues. V was shortened by 0 bases and J by 8 bases, with 22 bases between the two germline ends. Per germline, CDR1 LGHNA and CDR2 YSLEER.

This chain links TRBV10-3 with TRBJ2-5; 10 bases are shared with TRBD2. Trimming at V came to 0 bases and at J to 3 bases, leaving 4 bases not matched to a gene. The CDR3 is made up of 16 amino acids. Germline values: CDR1 ENHRY, CDR2 SYGVKD. The DNA of the CDR3 is TGTGCCATCAGTGAGTCGTCTAGCGGGGGAAAAGAGACCCAGTACTTC. Protein product: CAISESSSGGKETQYF.

The rearrangement uses TRBV12-5 and TRBJ1-2; TRBD1 agrees at 7 bases. V was clipped by 0 bases and J by 3 bases; unmatched bases: 4. Germline CDR1 is LGHNT and CDR2 is FRNRAP. CDR3 length equals 15 residues. The CDR3 is CASGLVTGTDYGYTF. Here the CDR3 DNA reads TGTGCTAGTGGTTTGGTCACCGGGACAGACTATGGCTACACCTTC. The entire variable domain, with the rest obtained from reference TRBV12-5 and TRBJ1-2, is as follows: DARVTQTPRHKVTEMGQEVTMRCQPILGHNTVFWYRQTMMQGLELLAYFRNRAPLDDSGMPKDRFSAEMPDATLATLKIQPSEPRDSAVYFCASGLVTGTDYGYTFGSGTRLTVV.

CDR3 loop: CASHPDRGQLNQPQHF. The DNA of the CDR3 is TGTGCCAGCCACCCCGACCGAGGACAGCTAAATCAGCCCCAGCATTTT. The chain employs TRBV19 and TRBJ1-5; tentatively, D is TRBD1 (6 bases). Per the germline V gene, CDR1 is LNHDA and CDR2 is SQIVND (reference sequence). Deletions cut 9 bases from V and 4 bases from J, with 22 bases between. The CDR3 has 16 residues. Together with reference TRBV19 and TRBJ1-5, the CDR3 gives the full variable domain: DGGITQSPKYLFRKEGQNVTLSCEQNLNHDAMYWYRQDPGQGLRLIYYSQIVNDFQKGDIAEGYSVSREKKESFPLTVTSAQKNPTAFYLCASHPDRGQLNQPQHFGDGTRLSIL.

The V and J genes are TRBV2 and TRBJ2-1; a possible D gene is TRBD1 (6 bases). Germline V gives CDR1 SNHLY, CDR2 FYNNEI. Trimming took off 5 bases at V and 2 bases at J, with 10 bases between the two ends. The CDR3 has 14 residues. The CDR3 loop reads CASSTWTAYNEQFF. The CDR3 DNA follows: TGTGCCAGCAGTACGTGGACAGCCTACAATGAGCAGTTCTTC.

The chain links TRBV7-9 to TRBJ1-1, with 9 bases that match TRBD1. This CDR3 region has 13 residues. Looked up from germline, CDR1 is SEHNR and CDR2 is FQNEAQ (reference sequence). Trimming at V came to 5 bases and at J to 6 bases, leaving 4 bases not matched to a gene. The CDR3 protein is CASSPGTGPEAFF. The CDR3 region has the DNA TGTGCCAGCAGCCCCGGGACAGGGCCTGAAGCTTTCTTT.

The chain links TRBV10-3 to TRBJ2-3, with a weak D call TRBD2 (6 bases). Between the trimmed V and J ends, which lost 6 bases and 2 bases, there was a span of 15 bases. This CDR3 comprises 15 residues. CDR1 ENHRY and CDR2 SYGVKD come from the germline V gene. CDR3 in amino acids: CAISTTRRFTDTQYF. CDR3 DNA sequence: TGTGCCATCAGCACGACTAGACGTTTCACAGATACGCAGTATTTT.

The V gene is TRBV18, the J gene TRBJ1-2; 8 bases map to TRBD1. Germline loops: CDR1 KGHSH, CDR2 LQKENI. The trim removed 3 bases at V and 2 bases at J, leaving 2 bases unmatched. The CDR3 totals 14 residues. This CDR3 is CASSPGQANYGYTF. For the CDR3, the DNA is TGTGCCAGCTCACCGGGACAGGCAAACTATGGCTACACCTTC.

This clone was detected only a few times. The J gene is TRBJ2-7, the V gene TRBV5-4; TRBD1 might be the D (6 bases). The CDR3 has 14 amino acids. Germline loops: CDR1 SGHNT, CDR2 YYREEE (reference sequence). Trimming stripped 0 bases from V and 5 bases from J, with 12 bases between. In DNA form, the CDR3 reads TGTGCCAGCAGCTTGGTAGGGAAGGGGGACGAGCAGTACTTC. It encodes CASSLVGKGDEQYF.

The genes are TRBV7-8 and TRBJ1-2; D gene unclear. The CDR3 consists of 13 residues. Trimming stripped 1 base from V and 5 bases from J, with 8 bases between. CDR1 and CDR2 (germline): SGHVS, FQNEAQ. Written as DNA, the CDR3 is TGTGCCAGCAGCTTAGAAGGCGGATATGGCTACACCTTC. Protein: CASSLEGGYGYTF.

As DNA, the CDR3 is TGCGCCAGCAGCCAAGACAGGGGGCGGGTTGAAAAACTGTTTTTT. Its translation is CASSQDRGRVEKLFF. The rearrangement joins TRBV4-1 to TRBJ1-4, with TRBD1 identical over 8 bases. With V trimmed by 0 bases and J by 7 bases, 4 bases remained unmatched. Germline CDR1 MGHRA, CDR2 YSYEKL. The CDR3 spans 15 residues.

The DNA for the CDR3 is TGTGCCAGCAGCTTCGCAGAGAACACTGAAGCTTTCTTT. This sequence encodes CASSFAENTEAFF. The chain has TRBV11-3 and TRBJ1-1; D is undetermined. Germline V CDR1 and CDR2: SGHNT, YENEEA. This CDR3 contains 13 residues. Trimming shortened V by 3 bases and J by 1 base, and 6 bases separated the two germline ends.

In DNA form, the CDR3 reads TGTGCCAGCAGCTTAGAGGGGGGACAGGGGGGATCACCCCTCCACTTT. Its translation: CASSLEGGQGGSPLHF. This rearrangement joins TRBV7-6 to TRBJ1-6; TRBD1 matches 11 bases. V shed 1 base, J shed 10 bases, and the junction held 6 bases outside the gene matches. CDR1 and CDR2 (germline): SGHVS, FNYEAQ. This CDR3 region has 16 residues. Together with reference TRBV7-6 and TRBJ1-6, the CDR3 gives the full variable domain: GAGVSQSPRYKVTKRGQDVALRCDPISGHVSLYWYRQALGQGPEFLTYFNYEAQQDKSGLPNDRFSAERPEGSISTLTIQRTEQRDSAMYRCASSLEGGQGGSPLHFGNGTRLTVT.

The V call is TRBV5-6, the J call TRBJ1-5, with D perhaps TRBD1 (6 bases). Trimming took off 1 base at V and 6 bases at J, with 14 bases between the two ends. CDR3 length: 15 residues. Germline V gene data show CDR1 as SGHDT and CDR2 as YYEEEE. In DNA form, the CDR3 reads TGTGCCAGCAGCTTGTTTCGGACAGAGGGTCAGCCCCAGCATTTT. Translating gives CASSLFRTEGQPQHF.

The chain joins TRBV7-6 to TRBJ2-7, with 12 bases matching TRBD1. The CDR3 length is 15 residues. CDR1 SGHVS and CDR2 FNYEAQ come from the germline V gene. V gave up 5 bases and J gave up 4 bases; unmatched junction bases: 6. DNA for the CDR3: TGTGCCAGCAGCCAGGGACAGGGGGCGCATTACGAGCAGTACTTC. This translates into CASSQGQGAHYEQYF.